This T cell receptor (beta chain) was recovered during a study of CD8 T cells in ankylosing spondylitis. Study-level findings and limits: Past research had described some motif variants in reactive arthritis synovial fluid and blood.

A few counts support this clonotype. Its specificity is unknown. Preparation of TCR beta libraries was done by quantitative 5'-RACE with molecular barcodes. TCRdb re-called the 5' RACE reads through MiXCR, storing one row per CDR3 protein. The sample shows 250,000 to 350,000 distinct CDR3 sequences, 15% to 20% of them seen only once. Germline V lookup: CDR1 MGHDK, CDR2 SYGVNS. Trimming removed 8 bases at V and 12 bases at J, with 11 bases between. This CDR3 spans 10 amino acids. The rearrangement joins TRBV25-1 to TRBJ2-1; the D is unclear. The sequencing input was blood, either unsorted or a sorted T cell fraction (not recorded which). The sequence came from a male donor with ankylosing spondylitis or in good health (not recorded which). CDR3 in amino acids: CASESTVQFF. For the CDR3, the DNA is TGTGCCAGCGAGAGTACAGTGCAGTTCTTC.